This T cell receptor beta chain is drawn from a study of blood T cells in healthy people across ages. V dropped 4 bases and J dropped 7 bases, with 17 bases sitting between them. Germline CDR1 and CDR2: SGHTS and YDEGEE. This CDR3 contains 14 residues. In the case of this clonotype: Its antigen remains unknown.

Through a sample-barcoded 5' primer and a J-beta primer mix, a second PCR was run for roughly 7 to 11 cycles. No fewer than 3 million CDR3-containing paired-end reads came from each sample. TCRdb re-analysed the 5' RACE reads in MiXCR, keeping a single row per CDR3 protein. The data show fewer than 900,000 distinct CDR3 sequences, with roughly 47% seen just once and 20% to 25% held by the top ten. The study's findings and limits: The recorded TCR beta diversity per million T cells decreased in a roughly linear manner with age.

Drawn from each donor were ten milliliters of peripheral blood. The sequence derives from a woman aged 60-75 years in good health. This chain uses TRBV5-8 with TRBJ1-2; perhaps TRBD1 as D (5 bases). Source material: blood. The CDR3, as DNA: TGTGCCAGCAGCCCCAGGGTCGGGGTCGGTGGCTACACCTTC. Translated: CASSPRVGVGGYTF.